This T cell receptor (beta chain) is drawn from a study of beta chain features in type 1 diabetes. The CDR3 has 16 residues. Germline V lookup: CDR1 SEHNR, CDR2 FQNEAQ (reference sequence). The ends were cut back, 7 bases at V and 0 bases at J, with 13 bases in the middle. TCRB transcripts that were expressed got sequenced, as all of the isolated RNA had been reverse transcribed. The repertoire was sequenced with immunoSEQ multiplex PCR; TCRdb's copy has only in-frame clones and lacks some. The table records 120,000 to 150,000 clones, about 10% of them present only once. About 116 mL of blood, on average, came from one heparinised draw per donor.

This clonotype was sampled from a man aged 18 to 35 in good health. The rearrangement uses TRBV7-9 and TRBJ2-6, with no clear D. Material for sequencing was naive CD4+ T cells from blood. CDR3 DNA: TGTGCCAGCACCCTGGGCAGGAACTCTGGGGCCAACGTCCTGACTTTC. Its protein product is CASTLGRNSGANVLTF.